The TCR beta chain under discussion was sequenced for a study of blood T cell repertoires in COVID-19. Overall study: Sample material is recorded as cDNA or gDNA derived from T cells, B-cell-depleted T cells, or PBMCs.

The CDR3 has 14 amino acids. Germline CDR1 and CDR2: LNHDA and SQIVND (reference sequence). Between the trimmed V and J ends, which lost 5 bases and 5 bases, there was a span of 13 bases. Sequenced by immunoSEQ multiplex PCR; TCRdb stores in-frame clones only, minus some. The sample yields about 200,000 clones, around 84% seen once. What was sequenced was peripheral blood. This chain links TRBV19 with TRBJ2-1; D is perhaps TRBD2 (7 bases). The receptor's source is a man aged 45-60 years with acute or convalescent COVID-19. The CDR3 sequence: CASSAGAVNNEQFF. The CDR3 nucleotides are TGTGCCAGTAGTGCGGGGGCCGTAAACAATGAGCAGTTCTTC.